The 8 T cell receptor beta chains below were found in one sample sequenced in a study of human T cells and chemical hapten exposure. The authors' total RNA extraction used unfractionated whole blood. TCRdb called the 5' RACE reads again in MiXCR, with one record for every CDR3 protein. The sample includes 75,000 or so distinct CDR3 sequences, around 15% seen only once; the top ten take nearly 7%. The source of these receptors is a female donor in good health.

This clonotype has a handful of counts. The chain has TRBV29-1 and TRBJ2-1, with no clear D. The ends were cut back, 7 bases at V and 5 bases at J, with 21 bases in the middle. The V gene's germline CDR1 is SQVTM and CDR2 ANQGSEA. The CDR3 has 15 amino acids. The CDR3 coding sequence is TGCAGCGCTCCCTTTCGGTTCTACGGCCACAATGAGCAGTTCTTC. It encodes CSAPFRFYGHNEQFF.

This clonotype was found a few times. V gene TRBV29-1 combines with J gene TRBJ1-2, with D tentatively TRBD1 (6 bases). Germline V gene lookup returns CDR1 SQVTM and CDR2 ANQGSEA. The V end was cut by 2 bases, the J end by 8 bases, with 12 bases between. This CDR3 is 12 amino acids long. The CDR3 loop is CSVERRGYGYTF. Written as DNA, the CDR3 is TGCAGCGTTGAACGTAGGGGGTACGGCTACACCTTC. The full variable domain, with the rest looked up from reference TRBV29-1 and TRBJ1-2, is SAVISQKPSRDICQRGTSLTIQCQVDSQVTMMFWYRQQPGQSLTLIATANQGSEATYESGFVIDKFPISRPNLTFSTLTVSNMSPEDSSIYLCSVERRGYGYTFGSGTRLTVV.

V usage is TRBV5-1 and J usage is TRBJ2-2; 7 nucleotides agree with TRBD1. The CDR3 is 16 residues long. Looked up from germline, CDR1 is SGHRS and CDR2 is YFSETQ. The junction had 17 bases not matched to a gene; V was cut back by 6 bases and J by 9 bases. Here the CDR3 reads CASTYRGQVETRELFF. The CDR3 nucleotides are TGCGCCAGCACCTATCGAGGACAGGTTGAGACCAGGGAGCTGTTTTTT.

The chain recombines TRBV6-5 with TRBJ2-1; 10 nucleotides align to TRBD2. The trim removed 10 bases at V and 2 bases at J, leaving 2 bases unmatched. This CDR3 has 13 residues. Germline CDR1 MNHEY, CDR2 SVGAGI. The CDR3 DNA reads TGTGCCACACTAGCGGGGCCCTACAATGAGCAGTTCTTC. Protein product: CATLAGPYNEQFF.

This clonotype appeared a few times. V and J are TRBV27 and TRBJ1-1; no reliable D call. Germline V gene lookup returns CDR1 MNHEY and CDR2 SMNVEV (reference sequence). The CDR3 covers 15 residues. Trimming removed 6 bases at V and 4 bases at J, with 18 bases between. The CDR3 protein is CASSSSPQSGTEAFF. The CDR3 DNA is TGTGCCAGCAGCTCCTCCCCACAGTCGGGCACTGAAGCTTTCTTT.

This clonotype was counted between two and nine times. This chain joins TRBV6-5 and TRBJ2-3; D call uncertain. The CDR3 covers 14 residues. V was shortened by 3 bases and J by 2 bases, with 9 bases between the two germline ends. Germline V gene sequence: CDR1 MNHEY, CDR2 SVGAGI. The CDR3 DNA reads TGTGCCAGCAGTTATCTGGGTTACACAGATACGCAGTATTTT. Its translation is CASSYLGYTDTQYF.

This clonotype was recorded a few times. V and J are TRBV28 and TRBJ1-1, with D unclear. From germline, CDR1 is MDHEN and CDR2 SYDVKM. The V gene lost 5 bases and the J gene lost 4 bases, with 11 bases spanning the gap. The CDR3 is 13 residues long. CDR3 loop: CASSPDFGTEAFF. The DNA for the CDR3 is TGTGCCAGCAGTCCAGATTTCGGCACTGAAGCTTTCTTT.

This clonotype was seen ten or more times. J is TRBJ2-1 and V is TRBV3-1, with no clear D. Deletions cut 0 bases from V and 0 bases from J, with 9 bases between. The CDR3 is made up of 16 amino acids. Germline loops: CDR1 LGHDT, CDR2 YNNKEL (reference sequence). The DNA of the CDR3 is TGTGCCAGCAGCCAAGATAATAGTTACTCCTACAATGAGCAGTTCTTC. This encodes CASSQDNSYSYNEQFF.